What follows describes a single T cell receptor beta chain. The data are from a study of blood T cell repertoires in COVID-19. Study-level information: The United States, Italy and Spain provided the acute and convalescent COVID-19 samples. Nucleic acid was either cDNA or gDNA, and it came from T cells, B-cell-depleted T cells, or PBMCs.

Between the trimmed V and J ends, which lost 0 bases and 8 bases, there was a span of 13 bases. Germline CDR1 GTSNPN, CDR2 SVGIG (reference sequence). The CDR3 runs 13 residues. Original processing notes: Reference gene primers were amplified, and this amplification served to estimate nucleated cell counts. Measured with immunoSEQ multiplex PCR; TCRdb has only the in-frame clones, and not every one. V and J calls and clone size are given by that table; D and trimming were obtained from the DNA. Counted here are approximately 140,000 clones, roughly 78% occurring once; the ten biggest clones make up about 3.6%.

Sequencing was carried out using peripheral blood. The V and J genes are TRBV30 and TRBJ1-2; D ambiguous. This receptor was identified in a man in his 60s with acute or convalescent COVID-19. CDR3 DNA: TGTGCCTGGAGTGTTAACTTTTCGGGGGGCTACACCTTC. Translating gives CAWSVNFSGGYTF.